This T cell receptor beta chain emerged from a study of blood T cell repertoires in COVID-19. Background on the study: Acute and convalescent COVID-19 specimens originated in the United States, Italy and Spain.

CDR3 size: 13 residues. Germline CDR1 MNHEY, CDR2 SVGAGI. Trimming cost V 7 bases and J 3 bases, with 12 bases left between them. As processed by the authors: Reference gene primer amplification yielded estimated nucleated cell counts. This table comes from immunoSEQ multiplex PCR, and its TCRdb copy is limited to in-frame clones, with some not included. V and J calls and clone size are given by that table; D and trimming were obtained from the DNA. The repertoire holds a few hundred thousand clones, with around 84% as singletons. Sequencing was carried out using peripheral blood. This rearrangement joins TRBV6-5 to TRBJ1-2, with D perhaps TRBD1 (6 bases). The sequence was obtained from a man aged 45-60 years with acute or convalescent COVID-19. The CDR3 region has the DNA TGTGCCAGCAAATCGCCAGGGGACTATGGCTACACCTTC. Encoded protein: CASKSPGDYGYTF.